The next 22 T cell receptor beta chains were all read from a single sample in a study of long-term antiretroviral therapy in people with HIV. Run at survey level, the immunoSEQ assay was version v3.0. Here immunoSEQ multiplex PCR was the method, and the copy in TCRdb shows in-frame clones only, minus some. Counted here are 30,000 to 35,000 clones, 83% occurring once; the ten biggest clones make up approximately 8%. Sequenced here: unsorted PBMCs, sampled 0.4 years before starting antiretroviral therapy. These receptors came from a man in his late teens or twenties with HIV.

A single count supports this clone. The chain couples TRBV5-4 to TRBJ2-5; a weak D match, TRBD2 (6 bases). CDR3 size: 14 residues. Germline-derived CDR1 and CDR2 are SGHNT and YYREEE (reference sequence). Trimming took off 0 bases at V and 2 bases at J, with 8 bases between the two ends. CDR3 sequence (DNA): TGTGCCAGCAGCTTGGGCGGGGATCAAGAGACCCAGTACTTC. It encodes CASSLGGDQETQYF.

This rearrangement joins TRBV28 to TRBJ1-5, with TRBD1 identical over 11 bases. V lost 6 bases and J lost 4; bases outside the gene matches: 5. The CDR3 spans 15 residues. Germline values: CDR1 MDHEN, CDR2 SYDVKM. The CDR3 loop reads CASSPGTGGNQPQHF. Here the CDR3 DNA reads TGTGCCAGCAGCCCGGGGACAGGGGGGAATCAGCCCCAGCATTTT.

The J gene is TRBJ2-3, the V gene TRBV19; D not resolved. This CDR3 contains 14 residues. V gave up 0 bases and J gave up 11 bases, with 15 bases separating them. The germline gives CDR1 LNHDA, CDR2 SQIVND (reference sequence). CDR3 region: CASSIETALGGQYF. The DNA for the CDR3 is TGTGCCAGTAGTATAGAAACTGCTCTAGGCGGGCAGTATTTT. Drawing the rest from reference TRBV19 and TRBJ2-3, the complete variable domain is DGGITQSPKYLFRKEGQNVTLSCEQNLNHDAMYWYRQDPGQGLRLIYYSQIVNDFQKGDIAEGYSVSREKKESFPLTVTSAQKNPTAFYLCASSIETALGGQYFGPGTRLTVL.

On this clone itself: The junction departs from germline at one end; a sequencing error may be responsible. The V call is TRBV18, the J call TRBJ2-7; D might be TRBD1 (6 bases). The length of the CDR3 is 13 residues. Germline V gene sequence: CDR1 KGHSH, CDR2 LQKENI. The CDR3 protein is CASSQGQSSEQYF. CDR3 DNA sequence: TGTGCCAGCTCCCAAGGACAGTCCTCCGAGCAGTACTTC.

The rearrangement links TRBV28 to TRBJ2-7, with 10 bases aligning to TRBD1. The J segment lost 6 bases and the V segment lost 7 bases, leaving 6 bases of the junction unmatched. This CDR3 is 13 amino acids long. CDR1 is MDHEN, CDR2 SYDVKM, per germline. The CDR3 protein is CASTRQGASEQYF. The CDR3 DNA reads TGTGCCAGCACGAGACAGGGGGCTAGCGAGCAGTACTTC.

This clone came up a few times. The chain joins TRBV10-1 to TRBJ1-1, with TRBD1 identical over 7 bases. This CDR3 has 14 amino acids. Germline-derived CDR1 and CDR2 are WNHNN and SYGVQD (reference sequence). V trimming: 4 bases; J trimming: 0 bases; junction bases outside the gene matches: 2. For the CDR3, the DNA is TGCGCCAGCAGTGCCGGGACAGTGAACACTGAAGCTTTCTTT. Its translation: CASSAGTVNTEAFF.

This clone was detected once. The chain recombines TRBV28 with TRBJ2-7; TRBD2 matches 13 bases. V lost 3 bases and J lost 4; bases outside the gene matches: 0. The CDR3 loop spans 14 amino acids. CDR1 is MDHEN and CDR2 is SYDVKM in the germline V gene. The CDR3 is CASSLGLAGYEQYF. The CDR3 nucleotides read TGTGCCAGCAGTTTGGGACTAGCGGGATACGAGCAGTACTTC. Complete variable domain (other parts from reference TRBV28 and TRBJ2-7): DVKVTQSSRYLVKRTGEKVFLECVQDMDHENMFWYRQDPGLGLRLIYFSYDVKMKEKGDIPEGYSVSREKKERFSLILESASTNQTSMYLCASSLGLAGYEQYFGPGTRLTVT.

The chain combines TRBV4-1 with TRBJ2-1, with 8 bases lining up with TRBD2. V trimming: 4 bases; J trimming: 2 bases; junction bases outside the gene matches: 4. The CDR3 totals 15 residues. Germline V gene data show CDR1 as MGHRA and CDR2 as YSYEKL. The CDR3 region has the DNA TGCGCCAGCAGCCGCCCGGGACTAGCCTACAATGAGCAGTTCTTC. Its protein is CASSRPGLAYNEQFF.

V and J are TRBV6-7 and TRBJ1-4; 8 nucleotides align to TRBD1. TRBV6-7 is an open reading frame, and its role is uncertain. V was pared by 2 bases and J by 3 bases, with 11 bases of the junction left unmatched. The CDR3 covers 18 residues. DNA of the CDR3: TGTGCCAGCAGTTACCACTACCGACAGGGGAAGGCTAATGAAAAACTGTTTTTT. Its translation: CASSYHYRQGKANEKLFF.

CDR3: CASSLGTHGNQPQHF. CDR3 nucleotide sequence: TGTGCCAGCAGCTTAGGGACCCATGGGAATCAGCCCCAGCATTTT. The chain recombines TRBV13 with TRBJ1-5; D unresolved. CDR3 size: 15 residues. The V end lost 0 bases, the J end lost 4 bases, and 10 bases lay between the germline ends. Germline V CDR1 and CDR2: PRHDT, FYEKMQ (reference sequence).

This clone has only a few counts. CDR3 nucleotides: TGTGCCAGCAGCTTGGGAGCTTACAATGAGCAGTTCTTC. It yields the protein CASSLGAYNEQFF. The chain recombines TRBV5-4 with TRBJ2-1; D ambiguous. V gave up 0 bases and J gave up 4 bases, with 5 bases separating them. This CDR3 is built from 13 residues. Germline loops: CDR1 SGHNT, CDR2 YYREEE (reference sequence).

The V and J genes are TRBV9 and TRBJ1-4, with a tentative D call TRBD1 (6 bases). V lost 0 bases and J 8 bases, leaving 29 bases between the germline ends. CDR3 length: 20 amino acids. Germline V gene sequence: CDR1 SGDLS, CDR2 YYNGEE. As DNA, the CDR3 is TGTGCCAGCAGCGTAGTACGAGAGGGACAAGTATTACACGAGCGGGAAAAACTGTTTTTT. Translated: CASSVVREGQVLHEREKLFF.

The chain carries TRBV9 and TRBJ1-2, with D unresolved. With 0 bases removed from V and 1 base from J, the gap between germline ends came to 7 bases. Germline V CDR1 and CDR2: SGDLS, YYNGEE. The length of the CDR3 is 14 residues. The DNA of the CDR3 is TGTGCCAGCAGCGTAGACTACTTTAACTATGGCTACACCTTC. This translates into CASSVDYFNYGYTF.

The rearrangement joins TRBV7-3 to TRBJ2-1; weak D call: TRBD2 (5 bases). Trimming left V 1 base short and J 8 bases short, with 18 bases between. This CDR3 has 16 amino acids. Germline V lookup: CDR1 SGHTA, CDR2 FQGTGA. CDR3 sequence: CASSLRPGSTFHEQFF. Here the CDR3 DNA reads TGTGCCAGCAGCTTAAGGCCGGGAAGTACGTTCCATGAGCAGTTCTTC.

The CDR3 reads CAWSVYEENGYTF. The CDR3 nucleotides are TGTGCCTGGAGTGTATACGAGGAGAATGGCTACACCTTC. The chain joins TRBV30 to TRBJ1-2; unclear D gene. Trimming removed 0 bases from V and 6 bases from J, with 11 bases in between. The CDR3 covers 13 residues. Germline CDR1 reads GTSNPN; CDR2 reads SVGIG (reference sequence).

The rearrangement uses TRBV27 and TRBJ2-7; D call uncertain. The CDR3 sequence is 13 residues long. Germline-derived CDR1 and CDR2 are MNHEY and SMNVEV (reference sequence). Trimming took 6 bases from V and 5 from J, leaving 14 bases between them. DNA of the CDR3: TGTGCCAGCAGGTCCCTATTGTATGACGAGCAGTACTTC. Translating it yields CASRSLLYDEQYF.

CDR3 in amino acids: CASRPGTGVQETQYF. The CDR3 DNA reads as TGCGCCAGCAGACCCGGGACAGGGGTCCAAGAGACCCAGTACTTC. The chain uses TRBV5-1 and TRBJ2-5; 10 nucleotides match TRBD1. Trimming took 5 bases from V and 1 from J; bases not matched to a gene: 5. The CDR3 totals 15 residues. Germline CDR1 SGHRS, CDR2 YFSETQ.

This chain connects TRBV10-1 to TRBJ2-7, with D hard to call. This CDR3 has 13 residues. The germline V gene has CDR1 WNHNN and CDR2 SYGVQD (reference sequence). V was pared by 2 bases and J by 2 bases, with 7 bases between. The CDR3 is CASSEARAYEQYF. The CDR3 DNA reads TGCGCCAGCAGTGAGGCCAGAGCCTACGAGCAGTACTTC.

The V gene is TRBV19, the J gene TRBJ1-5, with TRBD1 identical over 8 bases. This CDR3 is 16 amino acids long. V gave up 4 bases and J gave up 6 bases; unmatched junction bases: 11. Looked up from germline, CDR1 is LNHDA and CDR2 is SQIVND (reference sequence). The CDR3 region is CASSNSVAGGGQPQHF. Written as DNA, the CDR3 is TGTGCCAGTAGTAATTCGGTCGCAGGGGGCGGTCAGCCCCAGCATTTT.

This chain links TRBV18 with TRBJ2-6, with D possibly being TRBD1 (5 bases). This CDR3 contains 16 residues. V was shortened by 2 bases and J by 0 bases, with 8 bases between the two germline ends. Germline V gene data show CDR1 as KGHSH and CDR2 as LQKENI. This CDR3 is CASSPTGISGANVLTF. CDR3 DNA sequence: TGTGCCAGCTCACCAACAGGTATCTCTGGGGCCAACGTCCTGACTTTC.

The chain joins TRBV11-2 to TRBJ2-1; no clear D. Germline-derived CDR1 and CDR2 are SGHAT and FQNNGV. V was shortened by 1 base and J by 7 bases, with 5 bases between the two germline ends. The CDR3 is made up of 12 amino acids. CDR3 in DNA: TGTGCCAGCAGCTTAGGTCTAAATGAGCAGTTCTTC. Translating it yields CASSLGLNEQFF.

The CDR3 reads CASSLVTSGGYKDTQYF. The CDR3 DNA reads as TGCGCCAGCAGCTTGGTTACTAGCGGGGGTTATAAAGATACGCAGTATTTT. The genes are TRBV5-1 and TRBJ2-3; 11 bases fit TRBD2. CDR1 is SGHRS and CDR2 is YFSETQ in the germline V gene. V lost 0 bases to trimming and J lost 5 bases; unmatched junction nucleotides: 8. CDR3 size: 17 residues.